This T cell receptor (beta chain) was retrieved from a study of T cell responses to AZD1222 COVID-19 vaccine. In the study overall: It was second doses at about 4 or about 12 weeks that were pooled. Notes on the study in general: Every sample of the repertoires postdated the peak T cell response. Clonal diversity was possibly underestimated, and white British individuals and females predominated among donors.

J gave up 10 bases and V 0 bases, and 11 bases lay outside the gene matches. This CDR3 is 17 amino acids long. The germline CDR1 and CDR2 sequences are SGDLS and YYNGEE. The protocol was immunoSEQ multiplex PCR, while the TCRdb copy is restricted to in-frame clones and leaves out a portion. This table holds over 100,000 clones, approximately 91% found once. This clone was observed a few times. Its specificity is unknown. Sequencing used peripheral blood, obtained on day 0 of AZD1222 vaccination. The chain combines TRBV9 with TRBJ2-1; 12 bases fit TRBD2. This clonotype was sampled from an adult in good health. CDR3 sequence (DNA): TGTGCCAGCAGCGTAGAGTCTAGCGGGGGGGCACTCAAAGAGCAGTTCTTC. It is translated as CASSVESSGGALKEQFF.